Below are 8 T cell receptor beta chains sequenced from a single sample in a study of T-cell memory formation after mild COVID-19. TCRdb re-called the 5' RACE reads through MiXCR, storing one row per CDR3 protein. Among hundreds of thousands of distinct CDR3 sequences listed, over 20% were seen once. The sequenced sample was PBMCs or a T cell subset sorted from them (not recorded which). These receptors were taken from an adult woman who had mild COVID-19 (a few samples of this study predate the infection). Cell type and time point are not known.

The chain joins TRBV11-2 to TRBJ2-1; D is perhaps TRBD2 (5 bases). This CDR3 contains 14 residues. V lost 0 bases and J 8 bases, leaving 11 bases between the germline ends. Germline V lookup: CDR1 SGHAT, CDR2 FQNNGV. In DNA form, the CDR3 reads TGTGCCAGCAGCTTAGATTCTAGCTCCCATGAGCAGTTCTTC. Encoded protein: CASSLDSSSHEQFF.

Only a few counts were recorded for this clonotype. This sequence joins TRBV20-1 and TRBJ2-1; 9 bases fit TRBD2. J gave up 4 bases and V 6 bases, and 10 bases lay outside the gene matches. This CDR3 contains 15 residues. CDR1 is DFQATT and CDR2 is SNEGSKA in the germline V gene (reference sequence). The CDR3 DNA is TGCAGTGCCCGGCCCATAGCGGGAGCGTACAATGAGCAGTTCTTC. Protein sequence: CSARPIAGAYNEQFF.

This clonotype came up a few times. This chain uses TRBV7-8 with TRBJ2-3; 9 bases are a match to TRBD1. Germline CDR1 reads SGHVS; CDR2 reads FQNEAQ. V was clipped by 6 bases and J by 2 bases; unmatched bases: 9. The CDR3 length is 16 residues. CDR3 region: CASRNRGRLVTDTQYF. For the CDR3, the DNA is TGTGCCAGCAGGAACAGGGGGCGCTTGGTCACAGATACGCAGTATTTT.

There are a few counts of this clonotype. The gene calls are TRBV12-3 or TRBV12-4 and TRBJ2-3; no firm D call. The CDR3 contains 14 residues. With 4 bases removed from V and 0 bases from J, the gap between germline ends came to 8 bases. Written as DNA, the CDR3 is TGTGCCAGCAGTTGGGTCTCTAGCACAGATACGCAGTATTTT. It translates to CASSWVSSTDTQYF.

In this sample, this clonotype turned up a few times. The chain links TRBV12-3 or TRBV12-4 to TRBJ2-7, with a possible D match to TRBD2 (5 bases). Trimming took off 4 bases at V and 7 bases at J, with 14 bases between the two ends. The CDR3 is made up of 13 amino acids. CDR3 sequence: CASSSPRRGEQYF. The CDR3, as DNA: TGTGCCAGCAGTTCCCCGCGCCGGGGAGAGCAGTACTTC.

The chain joins TRBV5-1 to TRBJ1-4; 10 bases align to TRBD1. This CDR3 spans 16 amino acids. CDR1 is SGHRS and CDR2 is YFSETQ in the germline V gene. V shed 0 bases, J shed 7 bases, and the junction held 6 bases outside the gene matches. The CDR3 region is CASSLVGDRGSEKLFF. As DNA, the CDR3 is TGCGCCAGCAGCTTGGTTGGGGACAGGGGCAGTGAAAAACTGTTTTTT. Full variable domain (outside the CDR3, taken from reference TRBV5-1 and TRBJ1-4): KAGVTQTPRYLIKTRGQQVTLSCSPISGHRSVSWYQQTPGQGLQFLFEYFSETQRNKGNFPGRFSGRQFSNSRSEMNVSTLELGDSALYLCASSLVGDRGSEKLFFGSGTQLSVL.

This clonotype has just a few counts. This sequence joins TRBV5-1 and TRBJ2-2; D gene uncertain. The V end was cut by 5 bases, the J end by 2 bases, with 13 bases between. CDR3 size: 15 residues. Per the germline V gene, CDR1 is SGHRS and CDR2 is YFSETQ. The CDR3 sequence is CASRFRLDNTGELFF. In DNA, the CDR3 is TGCGCCAGCAGATTCAGACTCGATAACACCGGGGAGCTGTTTTTT.

The rearrangement links TRBV14 to TRBJ2-1; D is unclear. Germline V lookup: CDR1 SGHDN, CDR2 FVKESK. V was clipped by 1 base and J by 6 bases, with 13 bases between them. CDR3 size: 15 residues. The CDR3, as DNA: TGTGCCAGCAGCCAAGCCAAATGGCCCTCCAATGAGCAGTTCTTC. It encodes CASSQAKWPSNEQFF.